These T cell receptor beta chains were read from a single sample in a study of neurological immune-mediated disorders. Each CDR3 protein is one row after TCRdb ran MiXCR on the 5' RACE reads. The sample comprises roughly 30,000 distinct CDR3 sequences, approximately 5% of which are singletons, and over 2% rests with the top ten. Sequences were obtained from CD4+ T cells from blood. These receptors came from a woman between 45 and 60 years old in good health. Both conserved end residues are part of each CDR3. Fields, in order: J gene, V gene, clone size, D gene, CDR3 protein, CDR3 DNA. A D gene is named only where the DNA matches it firmly. Some rows have no size entry. The others give once, few or many, or a class for an expanded clone.

TRBJ1-1,TRBV6-1,many,.,CASSELRGTEAFF,TGTGCCAGCAGTGAACTCCGAGGCACTGAAGCTTTCTTT
TRBJ1-3,TRBV20-1,many,.,CSARPTGSSGNTIYF,TGCAGTGCTAGACCAACAGGGAGCTCTGGAAACACCATATATTTT
TRBJ2-7,TRBV5-6,many,TRBD2,CASSLGLAGGPIKQYF,TGTGCCAGCAGCTTGGGACTAGCGGGAGGCCCTATAAAGCAGTACTTC
TRBJ2-3,TRBV7-9,many,.,CASSSTGTFSIGTQYF,TGTGCCAGCAGCTCTACAGGTACTTTTAGCATCGGTACGCAGTATTTT
TRBJ1-1,TRBV14,many,.,CASSPGGRKGTEAFF,TGTGCCAGCAGCCCGGGGGGCAGGAAGGGCACTGAAGCTTTCTTT
TRBJ1-1,TRBV7-6,many,TRBD1,CASSLGTDAGGAFF,TGTGCCAGCAGCTTAGGGACAGACGCAGGGGGGGCTTTCTTT
TRBJ1-1,TRBV6-1,many,.,CASSLRRGDTEAFF,TGTGCCAGCAGTTTACGGCGTGGAGACACTGAAGCTTTCTTT
TRBJ1-1,TRBV12-2,many,.,CASPGSRCNTEAFF,TGTGCAAGTCCCGGGTCTCGGTGCAACACTGAAGCTTTCTTT
TRBJ2-1,TRBV28,many,.,CASSVNRGYNEQFF,TGTGCCAGCAGCGTTAACAGAGGGTACAATGAGCAGTTCTTC
TRBJ2-7,TRBV28,few,.,CASSLAGVGSYEQYF,TGTGCCAGCAGTTTGGCAGGGGTAGGGTCCTACGAGCAGTACTTC
TRBJ2-1,TRBV28,.,.,CAISVTINEQFF,TGTGCCATTAGTGTAACTATAAATGAGCAGTTCTTC
TRBJ1-1,TRBV2,many,TRBD1,CASSPLLTGPKEAFF,TGTGCCAGCAGCCCCTTACTGACAGGGCCAAAAGAAGCTTTCTTT
TRBJ2-3,TRBV7-2,many,.,CASSIDLTDTQYF,TGTGCCAGCAGCATCGACCTCACAGATACGCAGTATTTT
TRBJ1-4,TRBV5-1,many,.,CASSRDQRNEKLFF,TGCGCCAGCAGCCGTGACCAGCGGAATGAAAAACTGTTTTTT
TRBJ2-7,TRBV6-1,many,.,CASSWGSNEQYF,TGTGCCAGCAGTTGGGGGTCCAACGAGCAGTACTTC
TRBJ2-1,TRBV5-1,many,TRBD1,CASSFQGAMMQFF,TGCGCCAGCAGCTTCCAGGGGGCAATGATGCAGTTCTTC
TRBJ2-1,TRBV29-1,many,.,CSAFSGGLRGGEQFF,TGCAGCGCCTTTTCGGGGGGCCTTCGCGGAGGTGAGCAGTTCTTC
TRBJ2-6,TRBV29-1,many,.,CSVGRSGANVLTF,TGCAGCGTTGGACGGTCTGGGGCCAACGTCCTGACTTTC
TRBJ1-3,TRBV5-1,many,.,CASSPDQTSGNTIYF,TGCGCCAGCAGCCCTGACCAGACATCTGGAAACACCATATATTTT
TRBJ1-5,TRBV20-1,many,.,CSASDRYQPQHF,TGCAGTGCTTCCGACAGATATCAGCCCCAGCATTTT
TRBJ2-7,TRBV20-1,many,.,CSAHRTAGNSYEQYF,TGCAGTGCACATAGGACAGCCGGAAACTCCTACGAGCAGTACTTC
TRBJ2-7,TRBV15,many,.,CATSRERGSYEQYF,TGTGCCACCAGCAGAGAGAGGGGTTCCTACGAGCAGTACTTC
TRBJ2-5,TRBV7-6,many,.,CASNPQPGETQYF,TGTGCCAGCAACCCCCAACCGGGAGAGACCCAGTACTTC
TRBJ1-1,TRBV29-1,many,TRBD1,CSVGQGSNTEAFF,TGCAGCGTTGGACAGGGCTCAAACACTGAAGCTTTCTTT
TRBJ2-7,TRBV21-1,many,.,CASSKGGKRGGDYEQYF,TGTGCCAGCAGCAAAGGGGGTAAGCGGGGAGGGGACTACGAGCAGTACTTC
TRBJ2-3,TRBV6-5,many,.,CASSSRGRTDTQYF,TGTGCCAGCAGTAGCAGGGGACGCACAGATACGCAGTATTTT
TRBJ1-5,TRBV6-1,many,.,CASRTLAVSNQPQHF,TGTGCCAGCAGGACCCTGGCAGTGAGCAATCAGCCCCAGCATTTT
TRBJ1-2,TRBV14,many,.,CASSGQGLYGYTF,TGTGCCAGCAGTGGGCAGGGACTCTATGGCTACACCTTC
TRBJ2-1,TRBV5-1,medium-sized,.,CASSLEVGKGNEQFF,TGCGCCAGCAGCTTGGAAGTGGGAAAGGGAAATGAGCAGTTCTTC
TRBJ1-2,TRBV6-1,.,TRBD1,CASSGGQELNYGYTF,TGTGCCAGCAGTGGGGGACAGGAGTTAAACTATGGCTACACCTTC
TRBJ2-1,TRBV20-1,many,TRBD2,CSARAYKPGLADNEQFF,TGCAGTGCTAGAGCCTACAAACCGGGACTAGCGGACAATGAGCAGTTCTTC
TRBJ2-3,TRBV20-1,many,.,CSVVDSDSSTDTQYF,TGCAGTGTTGTTGACAGTGACTCTAGCACAGATACGCAGTATTTT
TRBJ2-7,TRBV12-5,.,TRBD1,CASGPGQAASYEQYF,TGTGCTAGTGGCCCGGGACAGGCCGCCTCCTACGAGCAGTACTTC
TRBJ2-1,TRBV20-1,many,TRBD1,CSATRDSYNEQFF,TGCAGTGCTACCCGGGACAGCTACAATGAGCAGTTCTTC
TRBJ2-7,TRBV28,many,.,CASSFVGGYEQYF,TGTGCCAGCAGTTTTGTCGGTGGCTACGAGCAGTACTTC
TRBJ1-5,TRBV7-3,many,.,CASSPDGNQPQHF,TGTGCCAGCAGCCCCGACGGTAATCAGCCCCAGCATTTT
TRBJ2-3,TRBV20-1,many,.,CSARVRDGPTDTQYF,TGCAGTGCACGTGTCCGGGACGGACCCACAGATACGCAGTATTTT
TRBJ2-3,TRBV20-1,many,TRBD2,CSAAAVAGGSTDTQYF,TGCAGTGCTGCGGCCGTAGCGGGGGGGTCCACAGATACGCAGTATTTT
TRBJ2-1,TRBV14,many,TRBD2,CASSPGTSGRSNSYNEQFF,TGTGCCAGCAGCCCGGGGACTAGCGGGAGGAGCAATTCCTACAATGAGCAGTTCTTC
TRBJ2-1,TRBV7-8,many,.,CASSLQGDNEQFF,TGTGCCAGCAGCCTACAGGGCGACAATGAGCAGTTCTTC